Listed here are 13 T cell receptor beta chains from one sample, sequenced in a study of OX40 agonist ivuxolimab in advanced cancers. The assay was immunoSEQ multiplex PCR, and TCRdb's table has in-frame clones only and misses some. The sample contains fewer than 80,000 clones, just over 85% of which appear only once. Here the sequenced sample was CD4+ or CD8+ T cells sorted from blood, taken in a trial of the OX40 agonist ivuxolimab. Receptor source: an adult with an advanced solid tumor such as melanoma, head and neck, liver or kidney cancer.

CDR3 in amino acids: CASSVGATGETQYF. CDR3 in DNA: TGTGCCAGCAGCGTCGGGGCCACGGGAGAGACCCAGTACTTC. This chain links TRBV11-2 with TRBJ2-5; D assignment may be TRBD1 or TRBD2 (5 bases each). The germline V gene has CDR1 SGHAT and CDR2 FQNNGV. The CDR3 is made up of 14 amino acids. Trimming cost V 5 bases and J 4 bases, with 14 bases left between them.

Only a few counts were recorded for this clone. The rearrangement uses TRBV6-5 and TRBJ2-1; the match to TRBD2 covers 10 bases. Germline-derived CDR1 and CDR2 are MNHEY and SVGAGI. With 3 bases clipped from V and 4 bases from J, the junction kept 6 bases outside the gene matches. There are 16 residues in the CDR3. The CDR3 DNA is TGTGCCAGCAGTTATAGGTGGACTAGCGGTTACAATGAGCAGTTCTTC. It yields the protein CASSYRWTSGYNEQFF.

CDR3 residues: CASSSGTSLDTQYF. The CDR3 coding sequence is TGTGCCAGCAGTTCAGGGACTAGTCTTGATACGCAGTATTTT. V usage is TRBV27 and J usage is TRBJ2-3; 8 bases are a match to TRBD2. The V and J ends lost 4 bases and 6 bases, in that order; junction bases with no gene match: 6. The CDR3 runs 14 residues. Germline assignment: CDR1 MNHEY and CDR2 SMNVEV (reference sequence).

This clone was observed once. The chain carries TRBV23-1 and TRBJ2-1; D remains unclear. TRBV23-1 is treated as an ORF (open reading frame) with a function not yet certain. Deletions cut 2 bases from V and 6 bases from J, with 20 bases between. This CDR3 comprises 17 residues. The CDR3 DNA sequence: TGCGCCAGCAGTCAAATTCCTATCCACATGACCGCCAATGAGCAGTTCTTC. Protein sequence: CASSQIPIHMTANEQFF.

The chain couples TRBV7-2 to TRBJ2-7; no clear D gene. The CDR3 spans 14 residues. Germline V gene data show CDR1 as SGHTA and CDR2 as FQGNSA. Trimming stripped 0 bases from V and 0 bases from J, with 6 bases between. This chain's CDR3 is CASSLAGISYEQYF. The CDR3 DNA follows: TGTGCCAGCAGCTTAGCGGGAATCTCCTACGAGCAGTACTTC.

This rearrangement joins TRBV30 to TRBJ2-2; a weak D match, TRBD2 (7 bases). This CDR3 is built from 13 residues. The ends were cut back, 4 bases at V and 4 bases at J, with 10 bases in the middle. The germline gives CDR1 GTSNPN, CDR2 SVGIG (reference sequence). The CDR3 protein is CAWTRGGTGELFF. The CDR3 nucleotides are TGTGCCTGGACAAGGGGGGGCACCGGGGAGCTGTTTTTT.

This chain uses TRBV25-1 with TRBJ2-2, with a weak D call TRBD2 (6 bases). Trimming removed 4 bases at V and 6 bases at J, with 15 bases between. This CDR3 region has 15 residues. CDR1 and CDR2 (germline): MGHDK, SYGVNS. The CDR3 nucleotides are TGTGCCAGCAGTGCCCCGGGAGTCTTCGCCGGGGAGCTGTTTTTT. Its protein product is CASSAPGVFAGELFF.

The chain recombines TRBV18 with TRBJ2-3; D uncertain. This CDR3 comprises 16 residues. Trimming removed 2 bases at V and 6 bases at J, with 18 bases between. The germline gives CDR1 KGHSH, CDR2 LQKENI. CDR3 DNA: TGTGCCAGCTCACCAATCGGCTCGCCCCCTGGCGATACGCAGTATTTT. Amino acid sequence: CASSPIGSPPGDTQYF. Variable domain in full (rest from reference TRBV18 and TRBJ2-3): NAGVMQNPRHLVRRRGQEARLRCSPMKGHSHVYWYRQLPEEGLKFMVYLQKENIIDESGMPKERFSAEFPKEGPSILRIQQVVRGDSAAYFCASSPIGSPPGDTQYFGPGTRLTVL.

The chain joins TRBV4-1 to TRBJ1-6; D may be TRBD1 (6 bases). From germline, CDR1 is MGHRA and CDR2 YSYEKL. This CDR3 comprises 16 residues. Trimming left V 2 bases short and J 0 bases short, with 8 bases between. DNA for the CDR3: TGCGCCAGCAGCCAACCGGACAGCTCCTATAATTCACCCCTCCACTTT. It specifies CASSQPDSSYNSPLHF.

CDR3 sequence reads: CSAAGGSLDNEQFF. The CDR3 DNA reads TGCAGCGCTGCGGGGGGCTCATTGGACAATGAGCAGTTCTTC. The rearrangement uses TRBV29-1 and TRBJ2-1, with 8 bases identical to TRBD2. The length of the CDR3 is 14 residues. The germline CDR1 and CDR2 sequences are SQVTM and ANQGSEA. V trimming: 7 bases; J trimming: 5 bases; junction bases outside the gene matches: 10.

As DNA, the CDR3 is TGTGCCAGCAGCTTGGGCCTCAGCGGCACAGATACGCAGTATTTT. It is translated as CASSLGLSGTDTQYF. V and J are TRBV7-9 and TRBJ2-3; no firm D call. Trimming took 3 bases from V and 1 from J, leaving 11 bases between them. Germline CDR1 reads SEHNR; CDR2 reads FQNEAQ (reference sequence). The length of the CDR3 is 15 residues. Variable domain in full (rest from reference TRBV7-9 and TRBJ2-3): DTGVSQNPRHKITKRGQNVTFRCDPISEHNRLYWYRQTLGQGPEFLTYFQNEAQLEKSRLLSDRFSAERPKGSFSTLEIQRTEQGDSAMYLCASSLGLSGTDTQYFGPGTRLTVL.

This clone has just a few counts. The rearrangement links TRBV5-1 to TRBJ2-3; the D gene is possibly TRBD1 (6 bases). Trimming removed 0 bases at V and 4 bases at J, with 9 bases between. The CDR3 is 14 residues long. Germline CDR1 SGHRS, CDR2 YFSETQ. CDR3: CASSLEGVADTQYF. The CDR3 DNA follows: TGCGCCAGCAGCTTGGAGGGGGTAGCAGATACGCAGTATTTT.

This rearrangement joins TRBV5-6 to TRBJ2-3; 11 bases align to TRBD2. This CDR3 spans 18 amino acids. In germline, CDR1 is SGHDT, CDR2 YYEEEE. Germline trimming cut 2 bases from V and 5 bases from J; bases unmatched to any gene: 13. CDR3 sequence reads: CASSLGTSGSPSGDTQYF. The CDR3 nucleotides are TGTGCCAGCAGCTTAGGCACTAGCGGGAGTCCCAGTGGAGATACGCAGTATTTT.